These T cell receptor beta chains were read from a single sample in a study of T-cell memory formation after mild COVID-19. MiXCR, applied by TCRdb to the 5' RACE reads, yields one record per CDR3 protein. The sample records approximately 180,000 distinct CDR3 sequences, about a sixth being singletons. The specimen was PBMCs or a T cell subset sorted from them (not recorded which). These receptor sequences come from an adult woman who had mild COVID-19 (a few samples of this study predate the infection). Cell type and time point are not known. The CDR3 runs from the conserved cysteine through the conserved F or W. D genes are given only for firm matches. Only part of the rows carry a size: once, few, many, or a class if the clone is expanded.

>few|TRBV20-1|-|TRBJ2-6
CSASRAGGHSGANVLTF
TGCAGTGCTAGTCGGGCAGGGGGGCATTCTGGGGCCAACGTCCTGACTTTC
>few|TRBV11-2|-|TRBJ1-3
CASSPGHHSGNTIYF
TGTGCCAGCAGCCCGGGACACCACTCTGGAAACACCATATATTTT
>-|TRBV7-9|-|TRBJ2-3
CASSLVGSVDTQYF
TGTGCCAGCAGCTTAGTCGGATCGGTAGATACGCAGTATTTT
>few|TRBV7-2|TRBD1|TRBJ2-1
CASSRTTGGNEQFF
TGTGCCAGCAGCCGAACCACAGGGGGGAATGAGCAGTTCTTC
>few|TRBV20-1|TRBD2|TRBJ2-7
CSALAGPYEQYF
TGCAGTGCTTTAGCGGGGCCCTACGAGCAGTACTTC
>few|TRBV6-2/TRBV6-3|-|TRBJ2-1
CASRWYNEQFF
TGTGCCAGCAGATGGTACAATGAGCAGTTCTTC
>-|TRBV5-6|-|TRBJ2-3
CASSLTFGLVRQYF
TGTGCCAGCAGCTTAACTTTCGGACTCGTTCGGCAGTATTTT
>few|TRBV12-3/TRBV12-4|TRBD1|TRBJ2-7
CASSPPDRIGEQYF
TGTGCCAGCAGCCCCCCGGACAGGATTGGCGAGCAGTACTTC
>-|TRBV12-3/TRBV12-4|-|TRBJ1-1
CASSLDGTSNTEAFF
TGTGCCAGCAGTTTGGATGGGACGAGCAACACTGAAGCTTTCTTT
>-|TRBV5-1|TRBD2|TRBJ2-1
CASSLDGGDLNEQFF
TGCGCCAGCAGCTTGGACGGGGGGGACCTCAATGAGCAGTTCTTC
>few|TRBV24-1|-|TRBJ2-1
CATSDPQRRRGEQFF
TGTGCCACCAGTGATCCTCAACGACGGAGAGGTGAGCAGTTCTTC
>few|TRBV7-2|-|TRBJ2-5
CASSLGISSRETQYF
TGTGCCAGCAGCTTAGGAATAAGCTCTCGGGAGACCCAGTACTTC
>few|TRBV20-1|-|TRBJ1-2
CSAREGGNANYGYTF
TGCAGTGCTAGAGAGGGGGGGAACGCTAACTATGGCTACACCTTC